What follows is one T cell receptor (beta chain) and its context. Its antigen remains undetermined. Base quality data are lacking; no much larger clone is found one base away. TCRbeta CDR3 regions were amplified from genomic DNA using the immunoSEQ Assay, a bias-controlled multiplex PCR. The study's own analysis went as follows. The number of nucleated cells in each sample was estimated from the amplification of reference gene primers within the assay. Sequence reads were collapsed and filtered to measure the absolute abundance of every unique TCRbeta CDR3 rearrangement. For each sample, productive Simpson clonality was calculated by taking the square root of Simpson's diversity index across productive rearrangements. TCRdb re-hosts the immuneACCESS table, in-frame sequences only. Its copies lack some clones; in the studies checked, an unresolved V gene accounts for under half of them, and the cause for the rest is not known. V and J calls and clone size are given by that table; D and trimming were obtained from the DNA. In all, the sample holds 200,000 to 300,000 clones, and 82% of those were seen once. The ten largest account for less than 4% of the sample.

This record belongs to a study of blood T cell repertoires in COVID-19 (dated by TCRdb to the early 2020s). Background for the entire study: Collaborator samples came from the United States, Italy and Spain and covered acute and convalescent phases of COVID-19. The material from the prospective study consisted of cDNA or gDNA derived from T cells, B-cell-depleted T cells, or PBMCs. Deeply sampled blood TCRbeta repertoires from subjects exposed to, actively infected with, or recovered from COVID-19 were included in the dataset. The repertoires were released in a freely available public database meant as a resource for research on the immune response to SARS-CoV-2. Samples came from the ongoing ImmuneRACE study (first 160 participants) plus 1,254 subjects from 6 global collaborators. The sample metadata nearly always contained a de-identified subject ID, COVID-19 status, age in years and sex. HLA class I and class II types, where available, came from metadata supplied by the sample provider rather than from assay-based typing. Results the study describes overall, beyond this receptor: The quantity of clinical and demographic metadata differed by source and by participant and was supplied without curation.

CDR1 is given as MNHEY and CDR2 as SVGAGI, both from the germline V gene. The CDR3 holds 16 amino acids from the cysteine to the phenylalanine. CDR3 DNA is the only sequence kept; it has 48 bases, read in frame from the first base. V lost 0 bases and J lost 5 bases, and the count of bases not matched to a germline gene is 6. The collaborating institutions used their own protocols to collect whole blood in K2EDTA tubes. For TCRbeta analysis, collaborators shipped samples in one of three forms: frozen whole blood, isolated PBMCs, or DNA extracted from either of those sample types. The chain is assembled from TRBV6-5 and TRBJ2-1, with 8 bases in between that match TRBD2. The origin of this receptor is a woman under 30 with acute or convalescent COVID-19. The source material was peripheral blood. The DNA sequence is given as TGTGCCAGCAGTTACTCTGGACTAGCTAGACACAATGAGCAGTTCTTC. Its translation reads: CASSYSGLARHNEQFF.